The rows below give T cell receptor beta chains drawn from one sample of a study of shared clonotypes between healthy human individuals. The protocol was immunoSEQ multiplex PCR, while the TCRdb copy is restricted to in-frame clones and leaves out a portion. The sample lists 2 million to 2.5 million clones; just over 90% were seen once. Sequences were obtained from naive CD8+ T cells from PBMCs. These receptor sequences come from a young man in good health. Some clones in this sample may be carry-over from other donors' samples. Both conserved end residues are part of each CDR3. A D gene is named only where the DNA matches it firmly. Size tells how often a clone was seen (once, few, many) or the class of an expanded clone, and some rows leave it out.

v_gene: TRBV28; abundance: .; d_gene: TRBD1; j_gene: TRBJ2-5; CDR3aa: CASRRTGDLQETQYF; CDR3nt: TGTGCCAGCAGGAGGACAGGGGACCTCCAAGAGACCCAGTACTTC
v_gene: TRBV28; abundance: .; d_gene: .; j_gene: TRBJ1-5; CDR3aa: CAAASTRGAVGTQHF; CDR3nt: TGTGCCGCGGCTAGTACGAGGGGGGCCGTTGGAACCCAGCATTTT
v_gene: TRBV25-1; abundance: .; d_gene: .; j_gene: TRBJ1-5; CDR3aa: CASSLGRGDQPQHF; CDR3nt: TGTGCCAGCAGCTTGGGTAGGGGGGATCAGCCCCAGCATTTT
v_gene: TRBV6-6; abundance: .; d_gene: .; j_gene: TRBJ2-7; CDR3aa: CASSPNTWGKSEQYF; CDR3nt: TGTGCCAGCAGCCCGAACACCTGGGGCAAATCCGAGCAGTACTTC
v_gene: TRBV27; abundance: .; d_gene: .; j_gene: TRBJ2-2; CDR3aa: CASSLSDRTASMNTGELFF; CDR3nt: TGTGCCAGCAGTTTATCGGACAGAACGGCCTCGATGAACACCGGGGAGCTGTTTTTT
v_gene: TRBV28; abundance: .; d_gene: .; j_gene: TRBJ2-1; CDR3aa: CASTLLAYNEQFF; CDR3nt: TGTGCCAGCACCCTCCTAGCCTACAATGAGCAGTTCTTC
v_gene: TRBV6-1; abundance: .; d_gene: TRBD2; j_gene: TRBJ2-1; CDR3aa: CASNYRTSTWFEQFF; CDR3nt: TGTGCCAGCAATTATAGGACTAGTACTTGGTTTGAGCAGTTCTTC
v_gene: TRBV7-9; abundance: .; d_gene: TRBD1; j_gene: TRBJ1-1; CDR3aa: CASSWTGDTEAFF; CDR3nt: TGTGCCAGCAGCTGGACAGGAGACACTGAAGCTTTCTTT
v_gene: TRBV6-1; abundance: .; d_gene: .; j_gene: TRBJ2-3; CDR3aa: CASSEYRGNTDTQYF; CDR3nt: TGTGCCAGCAGTGAATATCGGGGGAACACAGATACGCAGTATTTT
v_gene: TRBV10-1; abundance: .; d_gene: TRBD1; j_gene: TRBJ2-2; CDR3aa: CASSRTGDAGELFF; CDR3nt: TGCGCCAGCAGCCGGACAGGCGACGCCGGGGAGCTGTTTTTT
v_gene: TRBV27; abundance: .; d_gene: .; j_gene: TRBJ2-7; CDR3aa: CASSPGTVYEQYF; CDR3nt: TGTGCCAGCAGTCCAGGGACCGTCTACGAGCAGTACTTC
v_gene: TRBV15; abundance: .; d_gene: TRBD2; j_gene: TRBJ2-4; CDR3aa: CATSRPTSAFENIQYF; CDR3nt: TGTGCCACCAGCAGACCGACTAGCGCCTTTGAAAACATTCAGTACTTC
v_gene: TRBV6-5; abundance: .; d_gene: .; j_gene: TRBJ2-1; CDR3aa: CASSTGSGGDNEQFF; CDR3nt: TGTGCCAGCAGTACCGGGTCAGGGGGGGACAATGAGCAGTTCTTC
v_gene: TRBV6-5; abundance: .; d_gene: .; j_gene: TRBJ2-7; CDR3aa: CASRILGQNSYEQYF; CDR3nt: TGTGCCAGCAGAATCCTAGGGCAGAACTCCTACGAGCAGTACTTC
v_gene: TRBV1; abundance: .; d_gene: .; j_gene: TRBJ1-2; CDR3aa: CTSSQATPGPGYRGYTF; CDR3nt: TGCACCAGCAGCCAGGCGACCCCCGGGCCGGGGTATAGGGGCTACACCTTC
v_gene: TRBV9; abundance: .; d_gene: TRBD1; j_gene: TRBJ1-2; CDR3aa: CASSGELDRVRGYTF; CDR3nt: TGTGCCAGCAGCGGGGAACTTGACAGGGTTCGCGGCTACACCTTC
v_gene: TRBV18; abundance: .; d_gene: .; j_gene: TRBJ1-4; CDR3aa: CASSHEDYNEKLFF; CDR3nt: TGTGCCAGCTCACACGAGGATTATAATGAAAAACTGTTTTTT
v_gene: TRBV5-6; abundance: .; d_gene: TRBD2; j_gene: TRBJ2-3; CDR3aa: CASSFGRGAGGMDTQYF; CDR3nt: TGTGCCAGCAGCTTTGGGCGAGGAGCGGGAGGTATGGATACGCAGTATTTT
v_gene: TRBV28; abundance: .; d_gene: .; j_gene: TRBJ2-1; CDR3aa: CASSPTRSSYNEQFF; CDR3nt: TGTGCCAGCAGTCCCACAAGGAGCTCCTACAATGAGCAGTTCTTC
v_gene: TRBV5-4; abundance: .; d_gene: .; j_gene: TRBJ2-7; CDR3aa: CASSLAWDNSYEQYF; CDR3nt: TGTGCCAGCAGCTTGGCATGGGACAACTCCTACGAGCAGTACTTC
v_gene: TRBV10-3; abundance: .; d_gene: .; j_gene: TRBJ1-4; CDR3aa: CAISEGAGTPEKLFF; CDR3nt: TGTGCCATCAGTGAGGGGGCGGGAACTCCTGAAAAACTGTTTTTT
v_gene: TRBV27; abundance: .; d_gene: .; j_gene: TRBJ2-3; CDR3aa: CASSPGWGTDTQYF; CDR3nt: TGTGCCAGCAGTCCCGGTTGGGGCACAGATACGCAGTATTTT
v_gene: TRBV21-1; abundance: .; d_gene: .; j_gene: TRBJ1-5; CDR3aa: CAITRGSNQPQHF; CDR3nt: TGTGCCATAACCAGGGGTAGCAATCAGCCCCAGCATTTT
v_gene: TRBV5-6; abundance: .; d_gene: .; j_gene: TRBJ1-2; CDR3aa: CASSLETGLLGGYTF; CDR3nt: TGTGCCAGCAGCTTGGAAACAGGGCTCCTCGGGGGCTACACCTTC
v_gene: TRBV4-3; abundance: once; d_gene: TRBD2; j_gene: TRBJ2-3; CDR3aa: CASSQSSGSPDTQYF; CDR3nt: TGCGCCAGCAGCCAATCTAGCGGGAGCCCAGATACGCAGTATTTT
v_gene: TRBV28; abundance: few; d_gene: .; j_gene: TRBJ1-1; CDR3aa: CASSFGGENTEAFF; CDR3nt: TGTGCCAGCAGTTTCGGGGGGGAAAACACTGAAGCTTTCTTT
v_gene: TRBV7-9; abundance: .; d_gene: .; j_gene: TRBJ1-4; CDR3aa: CASRATSNEKLFF; CDR3nt: TGTGCCAGCAGAGCCACCAGTAATGAAAAACTGTTTTTT
v_gene: TRBV9; abundance: .; d_gene: TRBD2; j_gene: TRBJ2-7; CDR3aa: CASSGLADYEQYF; CDR3nt: TGTGCCAGCAGCGGACTAGCGGACTACGAGCAGTACTTC
v_gene: TRBV27; abundance: once; d_gene: .; j_gene: TRBJ2-1; CDR3aa: CASSLTDLGEQFF; CDR3nt: TGTGCCAGCAGTTTGACGGACCTGGGTGAGCAGTTCTTC
v_gene: TRBV27; abundance: .; d_gene: TRBD2; j_gene: TRBJ2-7; CDR3aa: CASSLTSGSYEQYF; CDR3nt: TGTGCCAGCAGTTTGACTAGCGGGAGCTACGAGCAGTACTTC
v_gene: TRBV5-1; abundance: .; d_gene: .; j_gene: TRBJ2-7; CDR3aa: CASSWGPGTGDGAGAPGQYF; CDR3nt: TGCGCCAGCAGCTGGGGACCGGGGACAGGCGATGGAGCGGGAGCCCCGGGGCAGTACTTC
v_gene: TRBV4-3; abundance: .; d_gene: .; j_gene: TRBJ2-5; CDR3aa: CASSQDGREQETQYF; CDR3nt: TGCGCCAGCAGCCAAGACGGGAGAGAACAAGAGACCCAGTACTTC
v_gene: TRBV28; abundance: .; d_gene: .; j_gene: TRBJ1-4; CDR3aa: CASSRLLGGNEKLFF; CDR3nt: TGTGCCAGCAGCCGACTATTGGGCGGGAATGAAAAACTGTTTTTT
v_gene: TRBV4-3; abundance: .; d_gene: .; j_gene: TRBJ1-4; CDR3aa: CASSQDGQGHAEKLFF; CDR3nt: TGCGCCAGCAGCCAAGACGGTCAGGGGCATGCGGAAAAACTGTTTTTT
v_gene: TRBV5-6; abundance: .; d_gene: .; j_gene: TRBJ1-1; CDR3aa: CASSLGTRVYTEAFF; CDR3nt: TGTGCCAGCAGCTTGGGTACAAGGGTTTACACTGAAGCTTTCTTT
v_gene: TRBV27; abundance: .; d_gene: TRBD1; j_gene: TRBJ1-2; CDR3aa: CASSLRTGSYGYTF; CDR3nt: TGTGCCAGCAGTCTCCGGACAGGGAGCTATGGCTACACCTTC
v_gene: TRBV27; abundance: .; d_gene: .; j_gene: TRBJ2-3; CDR3aa: CASSLVGPAPDTQYF; CDR3nt: TGTGCCAGCAGTTTAGTGGGCCCCGCCCCAGATACGCAGTATTTT
v_gene: TRBV9; abundance: once; d_gene: .; j_gene: TRBJ2-3; CDR3aa: CASSPEVWSSTDTQYF; CDR3nt: TGTGCCAGCAGCCCAGAAGTTTGGTCGTCCACAGATACGCAGTATTTT
v_gene: TRBV4-1; abundance: .; d_gene: .; j_gene: TRBJ2-5; CDR3aa: CASSQGLVGETQYF; CDR3nt: TGCGCCAGCAGCCAAGGACTGGTTGGTGAGACCCAGTACTTC
v_gene: TRBV7-9; abundance: .; d_gene: TRBD2; j_gene: TRBJ2-1; CDR3aa: CASSSTAGGTHNEQFF; CDR3nt: TGTGCCAGCAGTTCCACAGCGGGAGGTACCCACAATGAGCAGTTCTTC
v_gene: TRBV7-9; abundance: .; d_gene: .; j_gene: TRBJ2-6; CDR3aa: CASSSGPGANVLTF; CDR3nt: TGTGCCAGCAGCTCGGGGCCCGGGGCCAACGTCCTGACTTTC
v_gene: TRBV10-1; abundance: .; d_gene: .; j_gene: TRBJ2-2; CDR3aa: CASSESTEPTGELFF; CDR3nt: TGCGCCAGCAGTGAGTCTACAGAGCCCACCGGGGAGCTGTTTTTT
v_gene: TRBV28; abundance: .; d_gene: .; j_gene: TRBJ1-5; CDR3aa: CASRTGGQPQHF; CDR3nt: TGTGCCAGCAGGACAGGAGGTCAGCCCCAGCATTTT
v_gene: TRBV7-9; abundance: .; d_gene: .; j_gene: TRBJ2-7; CDR3aa: CASSPRSGREQYF; CDR3nt: TGTGCCAGCAGTCCCCGATCCGGGCGCGAGCAGTACTTC
v_gene: TRBV13; abundance: .; d_gene: .; j_gene: TRBJ2-7; CDR3aa: CASSLGRELNEQYF; CDR3nt: TGTGCCAGCAGCTTAGGTCGGGAGTTAAACGAGCAGTACTTC
v_gene: TRBV10-3; abundance: .; d_gene: .; j_gene: TRBJ1-1; CDR3aa: CAISEGVGENTEAFF; CDR3nt: TGTGCCATCAGTGAGGGAGTCGGGGAGAACACTGAAGCTTTCTTT
v_gene: TRBV7-9; abundance: .; d_gene: TRBD2; j_gene: TRBJ2-1; CDR3aa: CASSPGGDEQFF; CDR3nt: TGTGCCAGCAGCCCCGGGGGGGATGAGCAGTTCTTC
v_gene: TRBV6-5; abundance: .; d_gene: .; j_gene: TRBJ2-7; CDR3aa: CASSYSMVNSRYEQYF; CDR3nt: TGTGCCAGCAGTTACTCGATGGTAAATTCACGCTACGAGCAGTACTTC
v_gene: TRBV7-9; abundance: .; d_gene: .; j_gene: TRBJ2-1; CDR3aa: CASRPVGSSYNEQFF; CDR3nt: TGTGCCAGCAGGCCCGTAGGGAGCTCCTACAATGAGCAGTTCTTC
v_gene: TRBV29-1; abundance: .; d_gene: .; j_gene: TRBJ2-4; CDR3aa: CSVKLLTVKNIQYF; CDR3nt: TGCAGCGTTAAACTTCTGACAGTCAAAAACATTCAGTACTTC
v_gene: TRBV5-4; abundance: .; d_gene: TRBD1; j_gene: TRBJ2-7; CDR3aa: CASSLDRGFYEQYF; CDR3nt: TGTGCCAGCAGCTTGGACAGGGGGTTTTACGAGCAGTACTTC
v_gene: TRBV28; abundance: .; d_gene: .; j_gene: TRBJ2-7; CDR3aa: CASSFRQDIQQYF; CDR3nt: TGTGCCAGCAGTTTTAGACAGGATATACAGCAGTACTTC
v_gene: TRBV10-2; abundance: .; d_gene: TRBD1; j_gene: TRBJ2-7; CDR3aa: CATTTSPQGAHEQYF; CDR3nt: TGCGCCACCACCACCTCCCCACAGGGGGCCCACGAGCAGTACTTC
v_gene: TRBV7-2; abundance: .; d_gene: .; j_gene: TRBJ1-2; CDR3aa: CASSYSRGGYGYTF; CDR3nt: TGTGCCAGCAGCTATTCCAGGGGAGGCTATGGCTACACCTTC
v_gene: TRBV28; abundance: .; d_gene: .; j_gene: TRBJ1-1; CDR3aa: CASSLSGSSTEAFF; CDR3nt: TGTGCCAGCAGTTTGTCGGGGTCCAGCACTGAAGCTTTCTTT
v_gene: TRBV21-1; abundance: .; d_gene: .; j_gene: TRBJ2-5; CDR3aa: CASSKAPHRVETQYF; CDR3nt: TGTGCCAGCAGCAAAGCGCCCCATAGGGTGGAGACCCAGTACTTC